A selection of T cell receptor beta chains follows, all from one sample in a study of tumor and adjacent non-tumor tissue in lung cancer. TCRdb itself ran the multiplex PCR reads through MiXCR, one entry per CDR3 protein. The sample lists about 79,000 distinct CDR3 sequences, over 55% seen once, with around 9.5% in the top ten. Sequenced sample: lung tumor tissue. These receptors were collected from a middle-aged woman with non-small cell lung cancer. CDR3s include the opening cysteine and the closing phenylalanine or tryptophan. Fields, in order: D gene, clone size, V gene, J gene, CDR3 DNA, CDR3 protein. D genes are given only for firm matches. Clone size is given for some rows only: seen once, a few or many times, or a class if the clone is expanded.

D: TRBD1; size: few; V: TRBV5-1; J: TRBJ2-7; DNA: TGCGCCAGCAGCTTGGCGCAAGGACAGGGGACGCGCGAGCAGTACTTC; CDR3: CASSLAQGQGTREQYF
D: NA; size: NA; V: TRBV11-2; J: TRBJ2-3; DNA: TGTGCAAGCAGCCGCATGGACACGGACAGTACGCAGTATTTT; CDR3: CASSRMDTDSTQYF
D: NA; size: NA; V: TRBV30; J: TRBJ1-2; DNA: TGTGCCTGGGGCACGGACAGCCGTCCATTTTATGGCTACATCTTC; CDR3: CAWGTDSRPFYGYIF
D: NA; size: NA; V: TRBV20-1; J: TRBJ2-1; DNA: TGCAGTGCCGACTACCAGGGCGAGTACAATGAGCAGTTCTTC; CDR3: CSADYQGEYNEQFF
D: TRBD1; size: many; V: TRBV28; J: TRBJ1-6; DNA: TGTGCCAGCAATGACAGGGCTTCACCCCTCCACTTT; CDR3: CASNDRASPLHF
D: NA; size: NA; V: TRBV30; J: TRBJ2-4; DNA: TGTGCCTGGAACTATGGACAAGCCAAAAACATTCAGTACTTC; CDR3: CAWNYGQAKNIQYF
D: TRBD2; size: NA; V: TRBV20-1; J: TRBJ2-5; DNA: TGCAGTGCTGTTCTTCACTCTAGCGGACAAGAGACCCAGTATTTC; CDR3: CSAVLHSSGQETQYF
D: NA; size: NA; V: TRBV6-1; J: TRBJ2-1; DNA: TGTGCCAACAGTTGGACCGGGTATGATGAGCAGTTCTTC; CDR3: CANSWTGYDEQFF
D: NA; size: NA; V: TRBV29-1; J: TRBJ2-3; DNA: TGCAGCGATGTGTGGGCTTGGGATACGCAGTATTTT; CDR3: CSDVWAWDTQYF
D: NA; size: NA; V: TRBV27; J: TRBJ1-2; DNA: TGTGCCAGCAGTTTATCCCCACAGAATGGCTACACCTTC; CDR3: CASSLSPQNGYTF
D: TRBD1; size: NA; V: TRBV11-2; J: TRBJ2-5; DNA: TGTGCCAGCAGCCTACAGGGGAGTGAAGAGACCCAGTACTTC; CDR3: CASSLQGSEETQYF
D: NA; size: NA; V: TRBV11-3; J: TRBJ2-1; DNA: TGTGCCAGCAGCTTCCGTCACAGCCTTGTCTACACTGAGCAGTTCTTC; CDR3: CASSFRHSLVYTEQFF
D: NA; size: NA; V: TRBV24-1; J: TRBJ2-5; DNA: TGTGCCACCAGTGATGAGACAATAGAGACCCAGTACTTC; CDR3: CATSDETIETQYF
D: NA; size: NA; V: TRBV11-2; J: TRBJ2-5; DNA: TGTGCCAACAGCTCCCAAGGAGGGGGGGTCAGCGAGACCCAATACTTC; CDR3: CANSSQGGGVSETQYF
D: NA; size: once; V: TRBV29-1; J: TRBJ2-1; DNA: TGTAGCGTTGCTGGGCCGGGATGGCCGTATAGCAATGAGCAGTTCTTC; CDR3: CSVAGPGWPYSNEQFF
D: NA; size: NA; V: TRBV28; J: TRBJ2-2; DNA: TGTGCCAGAAGCAGGCAAATGGGCATCGGGGAGCTGTTTTTT; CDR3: CARSRQMGIGELFF
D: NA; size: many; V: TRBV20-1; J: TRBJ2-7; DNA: TGCAGTGCTAGAAACTACCTCTACGAGCAGTACTTC; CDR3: CSARNYLYEQYF
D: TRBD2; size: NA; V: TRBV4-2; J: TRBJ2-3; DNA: TGTGCCAGTAGCCAGAGACTAGCGGGGGGGCCAGATACGCAGTATTTT; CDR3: CASSQRLAGGPDTQYF
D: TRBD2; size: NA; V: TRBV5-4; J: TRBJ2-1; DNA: TGTGCCAGCAGCACCACTAGCGATGAGCAGTTCTTC; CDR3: CASSTTSDEQFF
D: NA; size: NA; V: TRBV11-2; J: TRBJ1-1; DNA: TGTACTAGCAGCTTACCCTCGGGGGGGGCCACTGAAGCTTTCTTT; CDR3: CTSSLPSGGATEAFF
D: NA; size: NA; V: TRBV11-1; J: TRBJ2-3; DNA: TGTGCCGGCAGCTCCCGGAGTAGCGAGGAAAGGAACCCAGATACGCAGTATTTT; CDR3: CAGSSRSSEERNPDTQYF
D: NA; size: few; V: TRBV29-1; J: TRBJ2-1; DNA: TGCAGCGTTGAAGCTTTGGGACACTTAAACAATGAGCAGTTTTTC; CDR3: CSVEALGHLNNEQFF
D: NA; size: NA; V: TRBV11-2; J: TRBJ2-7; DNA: TGTGCCAGCAGTTTTCTTTCGGGGGGCGAGCAATACTTC; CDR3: CASSFLSGGEQYF
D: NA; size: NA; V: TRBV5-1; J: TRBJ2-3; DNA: TGCGCCAGAAGCTTGGAGGGTGCACAGTATTTT; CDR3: CARSLEGAQYF
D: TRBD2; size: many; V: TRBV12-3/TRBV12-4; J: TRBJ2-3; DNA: TGTGCCAGCAGTGGAGGTCAGAGCGGGATTGACACAGATACGCAGTATTTT; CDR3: CASSGGQSGIDTDTQYF
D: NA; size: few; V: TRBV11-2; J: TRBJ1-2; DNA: TGTGCCAGCAGCCGAAACGAACAGGTTAACTATAGCTACACCTTC; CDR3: CASSRNEQVNYSYTF
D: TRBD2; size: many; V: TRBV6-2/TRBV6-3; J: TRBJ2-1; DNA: TGTGCCAGCAGTTACGGTCCGGGGGGGGGGATTAATGAGCAGTTCTTC; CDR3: CASSYGPGGGINEQFF
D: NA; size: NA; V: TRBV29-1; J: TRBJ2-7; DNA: TGCAGCGTTAGTCTCGAGACAGGCTACGAGCAGTACTTC; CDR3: CSVSLETGYEQYF
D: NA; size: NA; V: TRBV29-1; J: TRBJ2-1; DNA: TGCAGGGTGGTAAGCAGGATTAGCGCTCTACCCAATGAGCAGTTCTTC; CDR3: CRVVSRISALPNEQFF
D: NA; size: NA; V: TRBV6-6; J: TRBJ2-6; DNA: TGTGCCAGCAATGAGTGGGAGGCACTTAGCTCTGGGGCCAACGTCCTGACTTTC; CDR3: CASNEWEALSSGANVLTF
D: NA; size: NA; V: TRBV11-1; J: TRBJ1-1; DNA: TGTGTCAGCCGCTCGAACACTGAAGCTTTCTTT; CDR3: CVSRSNTEAFF
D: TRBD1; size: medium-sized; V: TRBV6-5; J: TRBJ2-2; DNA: TGTGCCAGCAGCCTGACAGGGGGCACCGGGGAGCTGTTTTTT; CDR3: CASSLTGGTGELFF
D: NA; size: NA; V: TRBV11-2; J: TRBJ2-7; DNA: TGCGCCAGCAGTTTAACCCAGGGCGAGCAGTACTTC; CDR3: CASSLTQGEQYF
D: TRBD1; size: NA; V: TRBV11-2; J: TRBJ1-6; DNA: TGTGCTAGTAGGTCCGGACAGGCCCTTTTGGCCCTCCACTTT; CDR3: CASRSGQALLALHF
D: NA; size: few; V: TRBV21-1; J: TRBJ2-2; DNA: TGTGCCAGCAGGGACAAAGGACGACAGACCGGGGAGCTGTTTTTT; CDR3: CASRDKGRQTGELFF
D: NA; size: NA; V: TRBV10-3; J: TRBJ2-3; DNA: TGTGCCATCCGGGACAATACAGATACGCAGTATTTT; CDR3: CAIRDNTDTQYF
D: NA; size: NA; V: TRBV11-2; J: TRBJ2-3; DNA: TGTGCCAGCAGCCATCTAAACGCGGCAAATACGCAGTATTTT; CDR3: CASSHLNAANTQYF
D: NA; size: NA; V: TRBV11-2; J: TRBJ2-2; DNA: TGTACCAGCAGTCCCCGTAGAGATGGGGAGCTGTTTTTT; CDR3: CTSSPRRDGELFF
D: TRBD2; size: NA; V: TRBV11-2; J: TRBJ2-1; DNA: TGTGACAGCAGCATACGGCTAGCGGCTCACAATGAGCGGTTCTTC; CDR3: CDSSIRLAAHNERFF
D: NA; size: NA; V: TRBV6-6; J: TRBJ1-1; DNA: TGTACCAGCAGCTCTGGACAGCTACAAGCTTTCTTT; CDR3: CTSSSGQLQAFF
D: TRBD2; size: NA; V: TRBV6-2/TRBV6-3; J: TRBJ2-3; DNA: TGTGCCAGCAGGGTAGGGACTAGCGGGAAAACAGATACGCTATATTTC; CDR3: CASRVGTSGKTDTLYF
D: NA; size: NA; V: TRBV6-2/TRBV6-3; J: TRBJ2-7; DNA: TGTGCCAGCGGGGGGGCCCCTTCCTACGAACAGTACTTC; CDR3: CASGGAPSYEQYF
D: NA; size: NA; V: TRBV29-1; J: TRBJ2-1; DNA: TGCGGTGTTGAAGAGTCACCGACTGACACGATCTTC; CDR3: CGVEESPTDTIF
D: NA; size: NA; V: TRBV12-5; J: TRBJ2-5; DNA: TGTGCTAGTGATATCCCCAGTGATTTCCAAGAGACCCAATACTTC; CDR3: CASDIPSDFQETQYF
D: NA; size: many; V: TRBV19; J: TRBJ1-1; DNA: TGTGCCAGTCACAGGGCGGTCGGTGAAGCTTTCTTT; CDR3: CASHRAVGEAFF
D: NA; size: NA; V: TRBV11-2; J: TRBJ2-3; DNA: TGTGCCTGCAGCTTAGGGACTAACGGGACAGATACGCAGTATTTC; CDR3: CACSLGTNGTDTQYF